This T cell receptor (beta chain) was recovered during a study of lymphopenia after photon versus proton radiotherapy. The study's findings and limits: Under photons, naive T cells and diversity fell while effector/memory populations rose. Larger post-nadir TCR diversity loss correlated inversely with survival in deceased patients.

Measured with immunoSEQ multiplex PCR; TCRdb has only the in-frame clones, and not every one. The data contain under 20,000 clones, roughly 90% of them seen just once; the ten biggest clones take up about 1.5%. With respect to this clone: Its specificity is unknown.

The input for sequencing was peripheral blood, taken from a patient treated with photon-based radiotherapy. This clonotype originated in a woman aged 40 to 49 with cholangiocarcinoma.

As DNA, the CDR3 is TGTGCCAGCAGCGTAGAAGGACAGAGCCCAAATGAGCAGTTCTTC. As protein: CASSVEGQSPNEQFF. The chain is built from TRBV9 and TRBJ2-1, with D maybe TRBD1 (6 bases). The CDR3 has 15 amino acids. Germline assignment: CDR1 SGDLS and CDR2 YYNGEE. Between the trimmed V and J ends, which lost 0 bases and 7 bases, there was a span of 14 bases.